The rows below give T cell receptor beta chains drawn from one sample of a study of PD-1 blockade in classical Hodgkin lymphoma. Assay: immunoSEQ multiplex PCR; the TCRdb copy retains only in-frame clones and omits some. The repertoire includes some 19,000 clones, around 80% of them detected once, and 40% sits in the top ten. This material consisted of peripheral blood mononuclear cells (PBMCs), taken before the second cycle of nivolumab. The receptors were gathered from a human donor with classical Hodgkin lymphoma. The CDR3 runs from the conserved cysteine through the conserved F or W. A D gene is named only where the DNA matches it firmly. A row's size may be missing; if present it is once, few, many or a size class.

V: TRBV6-5
J: TRBJ1-2
size: -
length: 15
D: TRBD1
DNA: TGTGCCAGCAGTTCTCCGGACAGGGGAAACTATGGCTACACCTTC
CDR3: CASSSPDRGNYGYTF

V: TRBV6-1
J: TRBJ1-3
size: -
length: 12
D: -
DNA: TGTGCCAGCAGTGAACTTAGGAACACCATATATTTT
CDR3: CASSELRNTIYF

V: TRBV7-3
J: TRBJ2-2
size: -
length: 12
D: -
DNA: TGTGCCTCGGGGGTGAACACCGGGGAGCTGTTTTTT
CDR3: CASGVNTGELFF

V: TRBV27
J: TRBJ1-2
size: -
length: 15
D: -
DNA: TGTGCCAGCAGTTTAGGGGCGATGCTCCCCTATGGCTACACCTTC
CDR3: CASSLGAMLPYGYTF

V: TRBV25-1
J: TRBJ1-4
size: -
length: 14
D: -
DNA: TGTGCCAGCAGTGAGCTAGGGATAGCCCAGAAACTGTTTTTT
CDR3: CASSELGIAQKLFF

V: TRBV7-2
J: TRBJ2-7
size: -
length: 12
D: -
DNA: TGTGCCAGCAGCTCCACGGGGTACGAGCAGTACTTC
CDR3: CASSSTGYEQYF

V: TRBV6-1
J: TRBJ1-3
size: -
length: 17
D: -
DNA: TGTGCCAGCAGTGAAGTGGTACTAACCATCTCTGGAAACACCATATATTTT
CDR3: CASSEVVLTISGNTIYF

V: TRBV6-5
J: TRBJ1-2
size: -
length: 13
D: -
DNA: TGTGCCAGCGGTGGCGGGGTCAACTATGGCTACACCTTC
CDR3: CASGGGVNYGYTF

V: TRBV6-1
J: TRBJ1-5
size: few
length: 17
D: -
DNA: TGTGCCAGCAGTGAACACACCTCGGTTCGCATCGGTCAGCCCCAGCATTTT
CDR3: CASSEHTSVRIGQPQHF

V: TRBV19
J: TRBJ2-1
size: -
length: 16
D: TRBD2
DNA: TGTGCCAGTAGTATAGTCCTAGCGGGGTTGTATAATGAGCAGTTCTTC
CDR3: CASSIVLAGLYNEQFF

V: TRBV6-6
J: TRBJ1-5
size: -
length: 14
D: -
DNA: TGTGCCAGCAGTTACCATGACAGCAATCAGCCCCAGCATTTT
CDR3: CASSYHDSNQPQHF

V: TRBV4-2
J: TRBJ2-3
size: -
length: 16
D: -
DNA: TGTGCCAGCAGCCAAGTCCTCTTCCGGGAGCCAGATACGCAGTATTTT
CDR3: CASSQVLFREPDTQYF

V: TRBV5-8
J: TRBJ2-6
size: -
length: 13
D: -
DNA: TGTGCCAGCAGCGTGGACAGGGCCAACGTCCTGACTTTC
CDR3: CASSVDRANVLTF

V: TRBV18
J: TRBJ1-3
size: -
length: 16
D: -
DNA: TGTGCCAGCTCACCACCGTCTCGGCCCTCTGGAAACACCATATATTTT
CDR3: CASSPPSRPSGNTIYF

V: TRBV6-5
J: TRBJ1-1
size: -
length: 14
D: TRBD1
DNA: TGTGCCAGCAGCACGACCGGGACAGGGAGTAAAGCTTTCTTT
CDR3: CASSTTGTGSKAFF

V: TRBV7-8
J: TRBJ1-4
size: -
length: 17
D: -
DNA: TGTGCCAGCAGACCTTCAGGGTTTAGGGCAACTAATGAAAAACTGTTTTTT
CDR3: CASRPSGFRATNEKLFF

V: TRBV21-1
J: TRBJ2-1
size: few
length: 16
D: -
DNA: TGTGCCAGCAGTCCTAGTGAGGACCTAGGGATCAGGGAGCAGTTCTTC
CDR3: CASSPSEDLGIREQFF

V: TRBV2
J: TRBJ2-7
size: -
length: 15
D: TRBD1
DNA: TGTGCCAGCAGTGCGGCAGGACAGGGTGTTTACGAGCAGTACTTC
CDR3: CASSAAGQGVYEQYF

V: TRBV4-1
J: TRBJ1-2
size: few
length: 16
D: -
DNA: TGCGCCAGCAGCCAAGGTCACAGGGTCGTCCCCTATGGCTACACCTTC
CDR3: CASSQGHRVVPYGYTF

V: TRBV5-1
J: TRBJ1-2
size: -
length: 16
D: -
DNA: TGCGCCAGCAGCCCGCGACCGGGGTTGGGGTCCGAGGGCTACACCTTC
CDR3: CASSPRPGLGSEGYTF

V: TRBV19
J: TRBJ1-5
size: -
length: 17
D: -
DNA: TGTGCCAGTAGTATAGATCCTTTGGGACCCAGGGATCAGCCCCAGCATTTT
CDR3: CASSIDPLGPRDQPQHF

V: TRBV20-1
J: TRBJ2-7
size: -
length: 10
D: -
DNA: TGCAGTGCCCAAAGAGGCGAGCAGTACTTC
CDR3: CSAQRGEQYF

V: TRBV9
J: TRBJ1-1
size: -
length: 15
D: -
DNA: TGTGCCAGCAGCGTGGGGCCGGGGGGGACGTTTGAAGCTTTCTTT
CDR3: CASSVGPGGTFEAFF

V: TRBV5-6
J: TRBJ1-2
size: -
length: 15
D: -
DNA: TGTGCCAGCAGCTTAAAGCACAGGGTTTCTTATGGCTACACCTTC
CDR3: CASSLKHRVSYGYTF

V: TRBV4-1
J: TRBJ1-6
size: -
length: 13
D: -
DNA: TGCGCCAGCAGCCATCGCGACTATTCACCCCTCCACTTT
CDR3: CASSHRDYSPLHF

V: TRBV19
J: TRBJ1-4
size: -
length: 14
D: -
DNA: TGTGCCAGTAGTTTTGGGCCCGGGGGCGAAAAACTGTTTTTT
CDR3: CASSFGPGGEKLFF

V: TRBV12-5
J: TRBJ2-3
size: -
length: 16
D: -
DNA: TGTGCTAGTGGTTTGGTATTGGCAGGACGGACAGATACGCAGTATTTT
CDR3: CASGLVLAGRTDTQYF

V: TRBV9
J: TRBJ2-3
size: -
length: 16
D: -
DNA: TGTGCCAGCAGCGTAGAGGCACAGCACACCACAGATACGCAGTATTTT
CDR3: CASSVEAQHTTDTQYF

V: TRBV11-3
J: TRBJ2-7
size: -
length: 14
D: -
DNA: TGTGCCAGCAGCTCACGTAGTAGAACCTACGAGCAGTACTTC
CDR3: CASSSRSRTYEQYF

V: TRBV18
J: TRBJ2-7
size: once
length: 13
D: -
DNA: TGTGCCAGCTCACCCGGGACCAGAGGCGAGCAGTACTTC
CDR3: CASSPGTRGEQYF

V: TRBV7-9
J: TRBJ2-7
size: -
length: 16
D: -
DNA: TGTGCCAGCAGCCCTCTTAGGGACTTTACCTCCTACGAGCAGTACTTC
CDR3: CASSPLRDFTSYEQYF

V: TRBV30
J: TRBJ2-7
size: -
length: 14
D: TRBD1
DNA: TGTGCCTGGAGCCGACAGGGGTATGCCTACGAGCAGTACTTC
CDR3: CAWSRQGYAYEQYF

V: TRBV19
J: TRBJ1-5
size: -
length: 15
D: -
DNA: TGTGCCAGTAGTATTGTCTCGGGGAACAATCAGCCCCAGCATTTT
CDR3: CASSIVSGNNQPQHF

V: TRBV2
J: TRBJ2-2
size: medium-sized
length: 12
D: TRBD1
DNA: TGTGCCAGTCTACAGGGGACCGGGGAGCTGTTTTTT
CDR3: CASLQGTGELFF

V: TRBV4-2
J: TRBJ1-1
size: medium-sized
length: 15
D: TRBD1
DNA: TGTGCCAGCAGCCAGCCCCGAGAGGGGGCCTCTGAAGCTTTCTTT
CDR3: CASSQPREGASEAFF

V: TRBV6-5
J: TRBJ2-7
size: -
length: 15
D: -
DNA: TGTGCCAGCAGCCACGCCTACGGGGGCTCCTACGAGCAGTACTTC
CDR3: CASSHAYGGSYEQYF

V: TRBV19
J: TRBJ1-5
size: -
length: 14
D: TRBD1
DNA: TGTGCCAGTAGTATAAACAGGGGGGATCAGCCCCAGCATTTT
CDR3: CASSINRGDQPQHF

V: TRBV19
J: TRBJ1-1
size: -
length: 16
D: TRBD1
DNA: TGTGCCAGTAGTATAGATATAGGGTCGACAGGGAAGGATGCTTTCTTT
CDR3: CASSIDIGSTGKDAFF

V: TRBV18
J: TRBJ2-5
size: -
length: 15
D: -
DNA: TGTGCCAGCTCACCTTCGGGCGGCCTCCAAGAGACCCAGTACTTC
CDR3: CASSPSGGLQETQYF

V: TRBV18
J: TRBJ2-3
size: medium-sized
length: 12
D: -
DNA: TGTGCCAGCTCACCTAGCACAGATACGCAGTATTTT
CDR3: CASSPSTDTQYF

V: TRBV6-5
J: TRBJ2-1
size: -
length: 14
D: TRBD1
DNA: TGTGCCAGCAGTTACAGGGGGCCGGAGAATGAGCAGTTCTTC
CDR3: CASSYRGPENEQFF

V: TRBV29-1
J: TRBJ2-3
size: few
length: 13
D: TRBD2
DNA: TGCAGCGTTCCGCTAGCGGGAGCAGATACGCAGTATTTT
CDR3: CSVPLAGADTQYF

V: TRBV6-5
J: TRBJ1-2
size: -
length: 16
D: -
DNA: TGTGCCAGCAGTTACCAGCGGGCGGAACCTTCTATGGGCTACACCTTC
CDR3: CASSYQRAEPSMGYTF

V: TRBV7-9
J: TRBJ2-7
size: -
length: 16
D: TRBD2
DNA: TGTGCCAGCAGCTTCCCTAGCGGGGGCCCGACCTACGAGCAGTACTTC
CDR3: CASSFPSGGPTYEQYF

V: TRBV7-3
J: TRBJ2-3
size: -
length: 16
D: -
DNA: TGTGCCAGCAGCTTAAGAGCGGCAACTAGCACAGATACGCAGTATTTT
CDR3: CASSLRAATSTDTQYF

V: TRBV11-2
J: TRBJ1-2
size: -
length: 13
D: -
DNA: TGTGCCAGCAGGACAAACCAGGGGAATGGCTACACCTTC
CDR3: CASRTNQGNGYTF

V: TRBV6-5
J: TRBJ1-5
size: -
length: 14
D: TRBD1
DNA: TGTGCCAGCAGCCGACAGGGCGGCAATCAGCCCCAGCATTTT
CDR3: CASSRQGGNQPQHF

V: TRBV30
J: TRBJ2-1
size: once
length: 16
D: TRBD2
DNA: TGTGCCTTGACCCCACCTTCGCGGGAGGGCAACAATGAGCAGTTCTTC
CDR3: CALTPPSREGNNEQFF

V: TRBV7-2
J: TRBJ1-1
size: -
length: 14
D: -
DNA: TGTGCCAGCAGCCCCGCGTCTGGGAACACTGAAGCTTTCTTT
CDR3: CASSPASGNTEAFF

V: TRBV7-2
J: TRBJ1-2
size: -
length: 13
D: -
DNA: TGTGCCAGCAGCTTAATGTCGGCCTATGGCTACACCTTC
CDR3: CASSLMSAYGYTF

V: TRBV4-1
J: TRBJ2-3
size: -
length: 14
D: -
DNA: TGCGCCAGCAGCCAAGTCTGGGAGGCAGATACGCAGTATTTT
CDR3: CASSQVWEADTQYF

V: TRBV15
J: TRBJ1-1
size: few
length: 17
D: -
DNA: TGTGCCACCAGCAGGGCGAGTGGGGGTGATTATCCGACTGAAGCTTTCTTT
CDR3: CATSRASGGDYPTEAFF

V: TRBV6-5
J: TRBJ2-3
size: -
length: 15
D: -
DNA: TGTGCCAGCAGTTATTCAGACACCTTCACAGATACGCAGTATTTT
CDR3: CASSYSDTFTDTQYF

V: TRBV6-1
J: TRBJ1-1
size: -
length: 13
D: -
DNA: TGTGCCAGCAGTGAAGGGAGGAACACTGAAGCTTTCTTT
CDR3: CASSEGRNTEAFF